The 29 T cell receptor beta chains below come from one sample, sequenced in a study of T cells in Graves' hyperthyroidism and ophthalmopathy. RNA transcripts yielded amplified TCR beta CDR3 regions. Initially, a first-round RT-PCR of the TCR CDR3 employed the HTBI primer set. TCRdb re-called the multiplex PCR reads with MiXCR, one entry per CDR3 protein. The table records 250,000 to 300,000 distinct CDR3 sequences, approximately 14% of them present only once. Sequencing was done on a sample of blood. The source is a woman aged 50 to 60 with Graves' hyperthyroidism that later progressed to Graves' ophthalmopathy.

This rearrangement joins TRBV7-9 to TRBJ2-5; TRBD2 agrees at 14 bases. This CDR3 contains 18 residues. The V and J ends lost 5 bases and 1 base, in that order; junction bases with no gene match: 9. Germline-derived CDR1 and CDR2 are SEHNR and FQNEAQ (reference sequence). CDR3 bases: TGTGCCAGCAGCGTAGGACTAGCGGGAGGTATAGGCCAAGAGACCCAGTACTTC. Translating it yields CASSVGLAGGIGQETQYF.

This clonotype was observed many times. CDR3 sequence: CASSPALYNEQFF. The CDR3, as DNA: TGTGCCAGCAGCCCCGCCCTCTACAATGAGCAGTTCTTC. The V and J genes are TRBV3-1 and TRBJ2-1; D gene uncertain. The V gene's germline CDR1 is LGHDT and CDR2 YNNKEL (reference sequence). V dropped 4 bases and J dropped 3 bases, with 7 bases sitting between them. The length of the CDR3 is 13 residues.

In this sample, this clonotype turned up many times. The rearrangement links TRBV28 to TRBJ1-1, with D uncertain. V lost 8 bases, J lost 0 bases, and 13 bases lay in between. Germline CDR1 reads MDHEN; CDR2 reads SYDVKM. The CDR3 contains 14 residues. DNA of the CDR3: TGTGCCAGCTCTGCTTTGAGGGTGAACACTGAAGCTTTCTTT. This encodes CASSALRVNTEAFF.

The chain couples TRBV29-1 to TRBJ2-1; TRBD2 matches at 8 bases. After removal of 6 bases from V and 7 bases from J, the junction contained 8 bases not matched to a gene. CDR1 and CDR2 from the germline V gene are SQVTM and ANQGSEA. CDR3 size: 13 residues. The CDR3 loop reads CSVPGTSRNEQFF. The CDR3 DNA sequence: TGCAGCGTCCCCGGGACTAGTAGGAATGAGCAGTTCTTC.

The chain is built from TRBV19 and TRBJ2-6, with D perhaps TRBD1 or TRBD2 (5 bases each). Trimming removed 3 bases from V and 4 bases from J, with 13 bases in between. The CDR3 sequence is 16 residues long. The germline V gene encodes CDR1 LNHDA and CDR2 SQIVND (reference sequence). The CDR3: CASSMRPGTGANVLTF. In DNA, the CDR3 is TGTGCCAGTAGTATGAGGCCAGGGACCGGGGCCAACGTCCTGACTTTC.

This clonotype was counted at least ten times. This rearrangement joins TRBV2 to TRBJ2-3; D remains unclear. Germline V CDR1 and CDR2: SNHLY, FYNNEI. The CDR3 has 14 residues. Deletions cut 0 bases from V and 3 bases from J, with 7 bases between. The CDR3 region has the DNA TGTGCCAGCAGTGAAGCGCGGCAGACAGATACGCAGTATTTT. It yields the protein CASSEARQTDTQYF.

At least ten counts were recorded for this clonotype. The chain is built from TRBV18 and TRBJ1-2; 9 bases fit TRBD1. Trimming removed 1 base from V and 6 bases from J; junction bases left unmatched: 3. Germline V gives CDR1 KGHSH, CDR2 LQKENI. The CDR3 runs to 14 residues. This CDR3 is CASSPQQGADGYTF. The CDR3 region has the DNA TGTGCCAGCTCACCACAACAGGGGGCTGATGGCTACACCTTC.

This clonotype was found many times. The chain recombines TRBV3-1 with TRBJ2-3; 8 bases line up with TRBD2. This CDR3 has 16 amino acids. Germline-derived CDR1 and CDR2 are LGHDT and YNNKEL (reference sequence). Trimming at V came to 1 base and at J to 4 bases, leaving 7 bases not matched to a gene. The DNA for the CDR3 is TGTGCCAGCAGCCAAGCAACTAGCGGCGGGGCAGATACGCAGTATTTT. Translating it yields CASSQATSGGADTQYF.

The rearrangement links TRBV28 to TRBJ2-5, with a weak D call TRBD2 (5 bases). The CDR3 has 15 amino acids. Germline values: CDR1 MDHEN, CDR2 SYDVKM. Trimming removed 6 bases from V and 2 bases from J, with 16 bases in between. The CDR3 is CASRRSGRVQETQYF. The CDR3 DNA follows: TGTGCCAGCAGGAGGAGCGGCCGGGTACAAGAGACCCAGTACTTC.

This clonotype was seen a handful of times. The chain has TRBV9 and TRBJ1-4, with D perhaps matching TRBD1 (6 bases). The CDR3 runs to 16 residues. Germline CDR1 reads SGDLS; CDR2 reads YYNGEE. Trimming removed 3 bases at V and 3 bases at J, with 15 bases between. The CDR3: CASSAEGGLPNEKLFF. The CDR3 DNA reads TGTGCCAGCAGCGCGGAGGGGGGGCTTCCTAATGAAAAACTGTTTTTT.

This clonotype was detected many times. The chain uses TRBV20-1 and TRBJ2-1; 7 bases line up with TRBD2. CDR1 DFQATT and CDR2 SNEGSKA come from the germline V gene (reference sequence). With V trimmed by 4 bases and J by 7 bases, 13 bases remained unmatched. This CDR3 has 15 amino acids. CDR3 sequence: CSAMTLGLADNEQFF. CDR3 bases: TGCAGTGCTATGACCCTAGGGCTAGCGGATAATGAGCAGTTCTTC.

The chain employs TRBV20-1 and TRBJ2-2; 12 bases fit TRBD2. The junction had 6 bases not matched to a gene; V was cut back by 3 bases and J by 7 bases. Germline CDR1 and CDR2: DFQATT and SNEGSKA (reference sequence). The CDR3 covers 15 residues. The CDR3 reads CSARKLAGGHGELFF. CDR3 DNA sequence: TGCAGTGCTAGGAAACTAGCGGGAGGACACGGGGAGCTGTTTTTT.

This clonotype was seen at least ten times. The chain uses TRBV5-1 and TRBJ2-7, with 9 positions matching TRBD1. J was trimmed by 1 base and V by 3 bases; bases with no gene match: 14. The germline CDR1 and CDR2 sequences are SGHRS and YFSETQ. The CDR3 runs 18 residues. The chain's CDR3 is CASSSYPGQGRRSYEQYF. The CDR3 DNA sequence: TGCGCCAGCAGCTCCTACCCGGGACAGGGCAGACGTTCCTACGAGCAGTACTTC.

This chain uses TRBV30 with TRBJ2-3; no clear D gene. Germline V CDR1 and CDR2: GTSNPN, SVGIG (reference sequence). The CDR3 has 13 amino acids. V was pared by 2 bases and J by 3 bases, with 9 bases between. The CDR3 protein is CAWSWQITDTQYF. CDR3 sequence (DNA): TGTGCCTGGAGTTGGCAGATTACAGATACGCAGTATTTT.

This clonotype was seen ten or more times. The chain carries TRBV7-3 and TRBJ2-3, with D unresolved. The CDR3 loop spans 14 amino acids. Germline V gene sequence: CDR1 SGHTA, CDR2 FQGTGA. Deletions cut 2 bases from V and 2 bases from J, with 8 bases between. CDR3 in amino acids: CASSLSPLTDTQYF. The CDR3 region has the DNA TGTGCCAGCAGCTTATCCCCACTCACAGATACGCAGTATTTT.

This clonotype was detected many times. J is TRBJ1-2 and V is TRBV29-1, with a tentative D call TRBD1 (5 bases). The V and J ends lost 5 bases and 5 bases respectively, with 24 bases between them. CDR3 size: 16 residues. Germline CDR1 reads SQVTM; CDR2 reads ANQGSEA. CDR3 nucleotide sequence: TGCAGCGTTCACTCCTACTCAGGGCGGTCCGGTTATGGCTACACCTTC. It specifies CSVHSYSGRSGYGYTF.

A single count supports this clonotype. The chain is built from TRBV5-1 and TRBJ2-5, with no clear D. The germline V gene encodes CDR1 SGHRS and CDR2 YFSETQ. This CDR3 is 12 amino acids long. V was trimmed by 5 bases and J by 7 bases, leaving 12 bases between them. CDR3 amino acids: CASSVARRTQYF. In nucleotides, the CDR3 is TGCGCCAGCAGTGTTGCAAGGCGGACCCAGTACTTC.

V usage is TRBV20-1 and J usage is TRBJ2-1; 10 bases match TRBD2. From germline, CDR1 is DFQATT and CDR2 SNEGSKA (reference sequence). This CDR3 spans 13 amino acids. The V gene end was trimmed by 1 base and the J gene end by 8 bases; junction bases not matched to a gene: 2. CDR3 loop: CSARGLAGHEQFF. CDR3 nucleotide sequence: TGCAGTGCTAGAGGACTAGCGGGCCATGAGCAGTTCTTC.

This clonotype turned up a few times. The chain employs TRBV9 and TRBJ2-1; TRBD1 is a possible D gene (5 bases). Trimming cost V 3 bases and J 4 bases, with 14 bases left between them. The CDR3 extends over 15 amino acids. Germline-derived CDR1 and CDR2 are SGDLS and YYNGEE. CDR3 sequence (DNA): TGTGCCAGCAGCGCCCTTCCAGGGTTTTACAATGAGCAGTTCTTC. Protein: CASSALPGFYNEQFF. Supplemented by reference TRBV9 and TRBJ2-1, the full variable domain reads DSGVTQTPKHLITATGQRVTLRCSPRSGDLSVYWYQQSLDQGLQFLIQYYNGEERAKGNILERFSAQQFPDLHSELNLSSLELGDSALYFCASSALPGFYNEQFFGPGTRLTVL.

This clonotype was seen at least ten times. The gene calls are TRBV7-6 and TRBJ2-7; perhaps TRBD2 as D (6 bases). CDR1 is SGHVS, CDR2 FNYEAQ, per germline. CDR3 length: 16 amino acids. Trimming shortened V by 2 bases and J by 1 base, and 15 bases separated the two germline ends. This CDR3 is CASSLNRGTASYEQYF. CDR3 nucleotide sequence: TGTGCCAGCAGCTTAAATCGCGGGACCGCTTCCTACGAGCAGTACTTC.

In its sample, this clonotype was seen a few times. The rearrangement links TRBV15 to TRBJ2-2; D tentatively reads TRBD1 or TRBD2 (7 bases each). This CDR3 has 17 residues. Trimming removed 3 bases from V and 6 bases from J, with 20 bases in between. Germline CDR1 reads LNHNV; CDR2 reads YYDKDF (reference sequence). The CDR3 is CATSRDKLSGTAGELFF. CDR3 sequence (DNA): TGTGCCACCAGCAGGGATAAATTGAGCGGGACAGCCGGGGAGCTGTTTTTT.

This clonotype was observed a single time. The chain employs TRBV9 and TRBJ2-7; the match to TRBD2 covers 8 bases. Germline CDR1 SGDLS, CDR2 YYNGEE. J was trimmed by 2 bases and V by 4 bases; bases with no gene match: 8. This CDR3 is 15 amino acids long. CDR3 protein: CASSPSGTSTYEQYF. CDR3 DNA: TGTGCCAGCAGCCCTTCGGGGACTAGTACCTACGAGCAGTACTTC.

The chain has TRBV7-2 and TRBJ2-1; 9 nucleotides match TRBD2. Germline-derived CDR1 and CDR2 are SGHTA and FQGNSA. The CDR3 runs to 15 residues. Trimming cost V 4 bases and J 8 bases; bases outside gene matches: 9. The CDR3 sequence: CASSSDPWTSDEQFF. In nucleotides, the CDR3 is TGTGCCAGCAGCTCCGACCCCTGGACTAGCGATGAGCAGTTCTTC.

This rearrangement joins TRBV20-1 to TRBJ2-5; weak D call: TRBD2 (5 bases). This CDR3 has 14 amino acids. In germline, CDR1 is DFQATT, CDR2 SNEGSKA (reference sequence). Deletions cut 2 bases from V and 4 bases from J, with 14 bases between. CDR3 residues: CSARPSTKIETQYF. CDR3 DNA sequence: TGCAGTGCTAGACCCTCGACTAAGATAGAGACCCAGTACTTC.

This clonotype was detected many times. The gene calls are TRBV2 and TRBJ2-1, with D possibly being TRBD1 or TRBD2 (6 bases each). The CDR3 runs to 15 residues. Germline V lookup: CDR1 SNHLY, CDR2 FYNNEI. V shed 6 bases and J shed 9 bases, with 21 bases lying between them. In DNA, the CDR3 is TGTGCCAGCAGACCCGGGGGCTCGGGTTGGGGTGAGCAGTTCTTC. Protein product: CASRPGGSGWGEQFF. Full variable domain (missing parts from reference TRBV2 and TRBJ2-1): EPEVTQTPSHQVTQMGQEVILRCVPISNHLYFYWYRQILGQKVEFLVSFYNNEISEKSEIFDDQFSVERPDGSNFTLKIRSTKLEDSAMYFCASRPGGSGWGEQFFGPGTRLTVL.

The DNA of the CDR3 is TGTGCCAGCAGCACCACAGACGGGCTAGCGGGAGTCAACGAGCAGTACTTC. This translates into CASSTTDGLAGVNEQYF. The chain recombines TRBV7-9 with TRBJ2-7; 10 bases are shared with TRBD2. Per germline, CDR1 SEHNR and CDR2 FQNEAQ (reference sequence). The CDR3 runs to 17 residues. V dropped 5 bases and J dropped 5; count of bases not matched to a gene: 15.

This clonotype has ten or more counts. This rearrangement joins TRBV28 to TRBJ2-7, with D uncertain. Germline CDR1 reads MDHEN; CDR2 reads SYDVKM. V was cut by 3 bases and J by 1 base, with 10 bases left in between. This CDR3 is 14 amino acids long. CDR3 residues: CASSFLSGSYEQYF. CDR3 DNA sequence: TGTGCCAGCAGTTTCTTGTCCGGGTCCTACGAGCAGTACTTC.

This clonotype was seen repeatedly, ten times or more. The chain couples TRBV6-1 to TRBJ2-6, with D possibly TRBD2 on 5 matching bases. V dropped 5 bases and J dropped 2 bases, with 19 bases sitting between them. Germline CDR1 is MNHNS and CDR2 is SASEGT. This CDR3 region has 18 residues. Here the CDR3 reads CASSSRTGRLPGANVLTF. CDR3 in DNA: TGTGCCAGCAGTAGCCGAACGGGAAGGTTACCTGGGGCCAACGTCCTGACTTTC.

Details on this clonotype: A read error may explain this, as a much larger clone is one base away. The chain recombines TRBV5-5 with TRBJ2-3; TRBD1 matches 7 bases. The CDR3 consists of 14 residues. Germline V lookup: CDR1 SGHKS, CDR2 YYEKEE (reference sequence). The J segment lost 5 bases and the V segment lost 7 bases, leaving 10 bases of the junction unmatched. The chain's CDR3 is CASGSRQGGDTQYF. The DNA for the CDR3 is TGTGCCAGCGGCTCCCGACAGGGCGGAGATACGCAGTATTTT. The complete variable domain, with remaining parts taken from reference TRBV5-5 and TRBJ2-3, reads DAGVTQSPTHLIKTRGQQVTLRCSPISGHKSVSWYQQVLGQGPQFIFQYYEKEERGRGNFPDRFSARQFPNYSSELNVNALLLGDSALYLCASGSRQGGDTQYFGPGTRLTVL.